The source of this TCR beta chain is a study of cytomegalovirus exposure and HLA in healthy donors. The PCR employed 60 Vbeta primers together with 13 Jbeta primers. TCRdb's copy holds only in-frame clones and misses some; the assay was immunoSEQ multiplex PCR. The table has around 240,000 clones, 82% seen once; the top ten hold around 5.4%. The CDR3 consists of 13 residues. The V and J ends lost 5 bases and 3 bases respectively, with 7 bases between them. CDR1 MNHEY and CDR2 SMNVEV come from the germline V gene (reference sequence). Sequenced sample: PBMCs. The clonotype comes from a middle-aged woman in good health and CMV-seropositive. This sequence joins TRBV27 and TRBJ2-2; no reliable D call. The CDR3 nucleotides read TGTGCCAGCAGTCCCCTCTACACCGGGGAGCTGTTTTTT. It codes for CASSPLYTGELFF.